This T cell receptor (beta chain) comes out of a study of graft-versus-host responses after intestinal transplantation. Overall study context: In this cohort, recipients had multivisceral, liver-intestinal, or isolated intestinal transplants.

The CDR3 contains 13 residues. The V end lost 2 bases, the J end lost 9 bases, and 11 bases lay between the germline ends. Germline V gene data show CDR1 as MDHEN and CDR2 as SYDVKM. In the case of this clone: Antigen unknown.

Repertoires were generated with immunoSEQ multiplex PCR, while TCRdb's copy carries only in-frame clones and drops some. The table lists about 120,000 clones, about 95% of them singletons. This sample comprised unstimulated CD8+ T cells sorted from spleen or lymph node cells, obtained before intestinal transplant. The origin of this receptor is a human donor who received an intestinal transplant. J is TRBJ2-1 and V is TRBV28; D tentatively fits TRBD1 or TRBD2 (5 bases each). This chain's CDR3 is CASSLGGGGEQFF. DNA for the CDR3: TGTGCCAGCAGTTTAGGGGGTGGGGGTGAGCAGTTCTTC.